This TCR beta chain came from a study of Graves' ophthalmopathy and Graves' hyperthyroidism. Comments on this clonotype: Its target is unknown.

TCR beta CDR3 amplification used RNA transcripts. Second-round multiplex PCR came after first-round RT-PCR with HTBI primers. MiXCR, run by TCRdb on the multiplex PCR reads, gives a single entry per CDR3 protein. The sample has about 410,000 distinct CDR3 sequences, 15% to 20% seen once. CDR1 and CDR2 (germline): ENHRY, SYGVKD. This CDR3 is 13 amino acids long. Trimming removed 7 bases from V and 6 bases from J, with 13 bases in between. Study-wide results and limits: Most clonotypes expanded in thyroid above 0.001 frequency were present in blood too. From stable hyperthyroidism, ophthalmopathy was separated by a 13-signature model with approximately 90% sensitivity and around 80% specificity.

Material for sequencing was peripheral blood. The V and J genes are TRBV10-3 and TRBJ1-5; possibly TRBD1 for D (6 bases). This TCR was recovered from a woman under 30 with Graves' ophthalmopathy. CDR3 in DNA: TGTGCCATCAATTCAGGGGACGGTCAGCCCCAGCATTTT. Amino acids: CAINSGDGQPQHF.